The 9 T cell receptor beta chains in this list originate from one sample, sequenced in a study of OX40 agonist ivuxolimab in advanced cancers. Clones were read by immunoSEQ multiplex PCR, and TCRdb kept only the in-frame ones, dropping some. The repertoire consists of approximately 33,000 clones, with 90% to 95% occurring once and the leading ten covering more than 20%. Specimen: CD4+ or CD8+ T cells sorted from blood, collected in a trial of the OX40 agonist ivuxolimab. These TCRs come from an adult with an advanced solid tumor such as melanoma, head and neck, liver or kidney cancer.

V usage is TRBV11-2 and J usage is TRBJ2-3; D tentatively fits TRBD1 or TRBD2 (5 bases each). The CDR3 consists of 13 residues. Per germline, CDR1 SGHAT and CDR2 FQNNGV. V shed 4 bases and J shed 3 bases, with 8 bases lying between them. The CDR3 loop reads CASSWDGTDTQYF. The CDR3 bases are TGTGCCAGCAGCTGGGACGGAACAGATACGCAGTATTTT.

This chain uses TRBV7-9 with TRBJ1-1; possible D gene TRBD1, 5 bases. The V and J ends lost 4 bases and 1 base respectively, with 10 bases between them. The CDR3 covers 14 residues. Per germline, CDR1 SEHNR and CDR2 FQNEAQ (reference sequence). The CDR3 DNA reads as TGTGCCAGCAGCTCACGACAGAAGAACACTGAAGCTTTCTTT. As protein: CASSSRQKNTEAFF.

This chain connects TRBV7-9 to TRBJ1-1; no clear D. This CDR3 is built from 14 residues. Trimming took off 5 bases at V and 0 bases at J, with 10 bases between the two ends. Germline values: CDR1 SEHNR, CDR2 FQNEAQ (reference sequence). The CDR3 sequence is CASSPVQLNTEAFF. The CDR3, as DNA: TGTGCCAGCAGCCCGGTGCAGTTGAACACTGAAGCTTTCTTT.

The chain carries TRBV4-1 and TRBJ1-1, with 7 bases matching TRBD1. J was trimmed by 5 bases and V by 7 bases; bases with no gene match: 13. CDR1 and CDR2 from the germline V gene are MGHRA and YSYEKL. This CDR3 spans 15 amino acids. CDR3 loop: CASTSLGTGVTEAFF. Here the CDR3 DNA reads TGCGCCAGCACCTCTTTGGGAACAGGGGTGACTGAAGCTTTCTTT.

V is TRBV19 and J is TRBJ2-7; tentatively, D is TRBD1 (6 bases). V was clipped by 5 bases and J by 2 bases, with 10 bases between them. The CDR3 is made up of 13 amino acids. Germline V gene sequence: CDR1 LNHDA, CDR2 SQIVND (reference sequence). CDR3 residues: CASSYRTAYEQYF. CDR3 DNA: TGTGCCAGTAGTTACCGGACAGCCTACGAGCAGTACTTC.

This chain uses TRBV6-5 with TRBJ1-5; a weak D match, TRBD1 (6 bases). V lost 5 bases and J 9 bases, leaving 17 bases between the germline ends. CDR1 is MNHEY, CDR2 SVGAGI, per germline. The CDR3 has 14 amino acids. CDR3 coding DNA: TGTGCCAGCAGTGTCGGGGGGCAGGATCGGCCCCAGCATTTT. This gives the protein CASSVGGQDRPQHF.

The CDR3 sequence: CASNFIRQGWNDGYTF. The CDR3 nucleotides are TGTGCCAGCAACTTCATCCGACAGGGGTGGAACGACGGCTACACCTTC. The chain uses TRBV7-9 and TRBJ1-2; 8 nucleotides align to TRBD1. The CDR3 runs 16 residues. Trimming removed 7 bases from V and 8 bases from J; junction bases left unmatched: 18. CDR1 is SEHNR, CDR2 FQNEAQ, per germline (reference sequence).

This sequence joins TRBV6-5 and TRBJ1-1; D uncertain. The CDR3 has 11 residues. V lost 8 bases and J lost 1, with 5 bases in between. Germline assignment: CDR1 MNHEY and CDR2 SVGAGI. CDR3 sequence: CASVKNTEAFF. As DNA, the CDR3 is TGTGCCAGCGTTAAGAACACTGAAGCTTTCTTT.

This clone was seen a handful of times. This chain joins TRBV4-1 and TRBJ2-5; a weak D match, TRBD2 (5 bases). This CDR3 region has 15 residues. Germline V CDR1 and CDR2: MGHRA, YSYEKL. Trimming cost V 3 bases and J 2 bases, with 13 bases left between them. CDR3 bases: TGCGCCAGCAGCCACCACATTAGCGAACAAGAGACCCAGTACTTC. Its translation: CASSHHISEQETQYF.